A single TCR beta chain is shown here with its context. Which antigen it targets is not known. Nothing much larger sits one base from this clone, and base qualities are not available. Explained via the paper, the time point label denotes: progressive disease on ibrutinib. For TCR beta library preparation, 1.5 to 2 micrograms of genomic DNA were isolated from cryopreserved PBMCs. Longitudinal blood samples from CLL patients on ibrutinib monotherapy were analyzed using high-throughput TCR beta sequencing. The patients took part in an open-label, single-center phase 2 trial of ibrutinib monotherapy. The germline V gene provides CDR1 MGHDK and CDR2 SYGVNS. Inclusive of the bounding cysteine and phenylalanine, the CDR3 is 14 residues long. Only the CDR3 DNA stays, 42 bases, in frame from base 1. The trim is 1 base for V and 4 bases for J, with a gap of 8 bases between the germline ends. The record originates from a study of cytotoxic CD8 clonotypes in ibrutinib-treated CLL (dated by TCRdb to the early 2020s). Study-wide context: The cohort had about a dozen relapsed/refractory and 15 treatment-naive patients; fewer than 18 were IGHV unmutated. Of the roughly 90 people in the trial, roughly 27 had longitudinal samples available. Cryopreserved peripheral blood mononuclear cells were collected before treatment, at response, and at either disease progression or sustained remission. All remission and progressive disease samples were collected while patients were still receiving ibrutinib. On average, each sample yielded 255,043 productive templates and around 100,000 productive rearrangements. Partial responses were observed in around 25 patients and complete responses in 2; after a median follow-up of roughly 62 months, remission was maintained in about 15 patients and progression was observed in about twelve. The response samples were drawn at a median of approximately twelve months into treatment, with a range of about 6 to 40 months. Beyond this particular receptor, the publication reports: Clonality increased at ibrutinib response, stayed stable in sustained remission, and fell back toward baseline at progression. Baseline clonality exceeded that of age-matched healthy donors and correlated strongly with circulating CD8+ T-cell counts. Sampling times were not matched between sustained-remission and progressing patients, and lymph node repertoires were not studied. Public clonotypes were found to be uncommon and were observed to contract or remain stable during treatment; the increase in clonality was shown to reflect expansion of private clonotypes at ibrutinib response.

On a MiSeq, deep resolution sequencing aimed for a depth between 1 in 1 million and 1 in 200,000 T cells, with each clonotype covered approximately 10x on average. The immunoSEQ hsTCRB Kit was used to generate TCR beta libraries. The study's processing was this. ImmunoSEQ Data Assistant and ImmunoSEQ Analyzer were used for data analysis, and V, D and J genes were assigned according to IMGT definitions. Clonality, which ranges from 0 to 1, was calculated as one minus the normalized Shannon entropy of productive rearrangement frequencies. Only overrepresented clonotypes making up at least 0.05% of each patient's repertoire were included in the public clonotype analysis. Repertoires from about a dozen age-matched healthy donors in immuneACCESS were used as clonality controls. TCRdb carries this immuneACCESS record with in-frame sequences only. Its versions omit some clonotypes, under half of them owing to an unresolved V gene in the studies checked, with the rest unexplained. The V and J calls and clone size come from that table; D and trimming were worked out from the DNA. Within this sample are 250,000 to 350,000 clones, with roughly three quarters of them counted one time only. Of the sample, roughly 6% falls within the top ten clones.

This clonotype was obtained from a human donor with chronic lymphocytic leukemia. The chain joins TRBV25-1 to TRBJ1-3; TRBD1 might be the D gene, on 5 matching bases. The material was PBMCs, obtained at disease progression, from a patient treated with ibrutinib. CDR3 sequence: CASSEFGGGNTIYF. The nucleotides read TGTGCCAGCAGTGAATTTGGGGGGGGAAACACCATATATTTT.